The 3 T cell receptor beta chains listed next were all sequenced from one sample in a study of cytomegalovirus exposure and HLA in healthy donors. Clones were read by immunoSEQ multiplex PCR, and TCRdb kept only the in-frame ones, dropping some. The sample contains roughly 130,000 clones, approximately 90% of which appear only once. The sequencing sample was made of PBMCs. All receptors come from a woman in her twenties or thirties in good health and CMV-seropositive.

CDR3: CASSQPGLAGREQFF. CDR3 DNA: TGTGCCAGCAGCCAGCCCGGGCTAGCGGGACGAGAGCAGTTCTTC. The V and J genes are TRBV14 and TRBJ2-1, with 9 bases aligning to TRBD2. Germline CDR1 and CDR2: SGHDN and FVKESK. With 3 bases clipped from V and 10 bases from J, the junction kept 10 bases outside the gene matches. There are 15 residues in the CDR3. The variable domain in full, with the rest retrieved from reference TRBV14 and TRBJ2-1, is EAGVTQFPSHSVIEKGQTVTLRCDPISGHDNLYWYRRVMGKEIKFLLHFVKESKQDESGMPNNRFLAERTGGTYSTLKVQPAELEDSGVYFCASSQPGLAGREQFFGPGTRLTVL.

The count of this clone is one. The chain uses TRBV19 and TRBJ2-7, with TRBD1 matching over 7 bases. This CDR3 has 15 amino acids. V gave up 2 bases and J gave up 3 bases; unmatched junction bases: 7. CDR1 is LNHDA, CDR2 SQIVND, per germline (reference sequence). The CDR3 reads CASSITPGQHYEQYF. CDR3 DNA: TGTGCCAGTAGTATAACCCCGGGACAGCACTACGAGCAGTACTTC.

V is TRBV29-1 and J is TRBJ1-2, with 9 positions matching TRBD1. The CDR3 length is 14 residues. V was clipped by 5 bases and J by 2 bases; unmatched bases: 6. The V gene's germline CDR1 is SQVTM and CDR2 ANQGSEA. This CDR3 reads CSVRDRAGNYGYTF. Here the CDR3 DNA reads TGCAGCGTTCGGGACAGGGCGGGGAACTATGGCTACACCTTC.